This TCR beta chain was obtained from a study of Graves' ophthalmopathy and Graves' hyperthyroidism. Notes on the study in general: Ophthalmopathy progression was predicted by the model at less than 71% sensitivity and about 79% specificity. Most expanded thyroid clonotypes above 0.001 frequency also appeared in blood.

Transcripts of RNA were the source for amplifying TCR beta CDR3 regions. First-round RT-PCR employed HTBI primers, with a second-round multiplex PCR after it. TCRdb itself ran the multiplex PCR reads through MiXCR, one entry per CDR3 protein. The table includes some 350,000 distinct CDR3 sequences, about 17% detected once. Many counts were recorded for this clonotype. Its antigen is as yet unknown. Stable hyperthyroidism denotes an absence of ophthalmopathy throughout 18 months of follow-up. Hyperthyroidism patients, all newly diagnosed, had under 2 months' duration and ages of 18 to 65. The CDR3 runs 14 residues. After removal of 4 bases from V and 2 bases from J, the junction contained 4 bases not matched to a gene.

The V call is TRBV12-3 or TRBV12-4, the J call TRBJ2-7, with 8 bases matching TRBD2. The specimen sequenced was peripheral blood. The origin of this receptor is an adult woman with stable Graves' hyperthyroidism. CDR3 sequence reads: CASSYSGTAYEQYF. In nucleotides, the CDR3 is TGTGCCAGCAGTTATAGCGGGACCGCCTACGAGCAGTACTTC.